What follows describes a single T cell receptor beta chain. Antigen: not known. This specimen comes from a study of T cell responses to AZD1222 COVID-19 vaccine. Overall study findings and caveats: Among the donors, most were white British and more were female, and clonal diversity was possibly underestimated. The number of AZD1222 recipients seropositive at baseline was only 6 or 7. Reportedly, nearly half of unique spike TCRs recognized epitopes outside B.1.351/B.1.1.7 mutations. In all cases, repertoires were sampled only after the peak T cell response.

In germline, CDR1 is SGHAT, CDR2 FQDESV (reference sequence). CDR3 size: 14 residues. V gave up 1 base and J gave up 3 bases, with 10 bases separating them. Clones were sequenced by immunoSEQ multiplex PCR, and TCRdb holds only the in-frame ones, with some missing. The table lists 95,000 to 110,000 clones, approximately 89% of them singletons. This specimen consisted of peripheral blood, obtained 28 days after the second dose of the MenACWY control vaccine. The clonotype originates from an adult who received the MenACWY meningococcal vaccine as a control. J is TRBJ2-7 and V is TRBV11-1; weak D call: TRBD1 (5 bases). CDR3 residues: CASSLGQPGYEQYF. CDR3 DNA sequence: TGTGCCAGCAGCTTAGGACAGCCGGGCTACGAGCAGTACTTC.